The clone carrying this T cell receptor (beta chain) was recorded only once. The target antigen is unknown. This record belongs to a study of OX40 agonist ivuxolimab in advanced cancers. The overall study: Melanoma, hepatocellular carcinoma, head and neck or renal cell cancer occurred in dose-escalation patients.

Sequencing used immunoSEQ multiplex PCR; TCRdb keeps in-frame clones, though not all of them. The sample has more than 50,000 clones; 90% are singletons. Findings of the study overall: Clonal expansion was seen in CD4+ and CD8+ blood T cells by week 6 at 0.1 to 3.0 mg/kg.

This CDR3 comprises 11 residues. Germline V CDR1 and CDR2: MDHEN, SYDVKM. V gave up 6 bases and J gave up 4 bases, with 4 bases separating them. This TCR was recovered from an adult with an advanced solid tumor such as melanoma, head and neck, liver or kidney cancer. The chain couples TRBV28 to TRBJ1-3; D is unclear. The sample in question was CD4+ or CD8+ T cells sorted from blood, obtained in a trial of the OX40 agonist ivuxolimab. The CDR3 loop reads CASSQGNTIYF. The CDR3 nucleotides are TGTGCCAGCAGCCAAGGAAACACCATATATTTT.